Listed below are T cell receptor beta chains from one sample, sequenced in a study of shared clonotypes between healthy human individuals. The assay was immunoSEQ multiplex PCR, and TCRdb's table has in-frame clones only and misses some. The data contain nearly 600,000 clones, roughly 95% of them seen just once; the ten biggest clones take up approximately 0.1%. The sample consisted of naive CD8+ T cells sorted from blood. The receptor source for this set is a woman in her 30s in good health. Each CDR3 is given with its conserved first and last residue. D genes are given only for firm matches. Rows may omit the clone size; those that give it use once, few, many or a size class.

TRBJ2-7	NA	TRBV19	TRBD1	TGTGCCAGTAGTACGGGACAGGGGGGAATCTACGAGCAGTACTTC	CASSTGQGGIYEQYF
TRBJ2-7	NA	TRBV4-1	NA	TGCGCCAGCAGCCAAGGTGCTGGTGTTACCTACGAGCAGTACTTC	CASSQGAGVTYEQYF
TRBJ2-7	NA	TRBV28	NA	TGTGCCAGCAGCCACACAGGGAGCGAGCAGTACTTC	CASSHTGSEQYF
TRBJ2-1	NA	TRBV27	TRBD1	TGTGCCAGCAGTTCGGGGACAGGGCCCGATGAGCAGTTCTTC	CASSSGTGPDEQFF
TRBJ2-3	NA	TRBV4-1	TRBD2	TGCGCCAGCAGCTCCCTAGCGGGAGTGTCAGATACGCAGTATTTT	CASSSLAGVSDTQYF
TRBJ1-2	NA	TRBV27	NA	TGTGCCAGCAGTGCCGTGGGGTACTATGGCTACACCTTC	CASSAVGYYGYTF
TRBJ2-3	NA	TRBV27	NA	TGTGCCAGCAGAACAATGGGGGGTAGCACAGATACGCAGTATTTT	CASRTMGGSTDTQYF
TRBJ1-5	NA	TRBV6-1	NA	TGTGCCAGCAGCAAAACAGGGCGCAGCAATCAGCCCCAGCATTTT	CASSKTGRSNQPQHF
TRBJ2-7	NA	TRBV4-1	NA	TGCGCCAGCAGCCTGCAACTAGATTTTGCCTACGAGCAGTACTTC	CASSLQLDFAYEQYF
TRBJ1-1	NA	TRBV5-5	NA	TGTGCCAGCAGCTTGGCCGGAGCCGCAGAGAACACTGAAGCTTTCTTT	CASSLAGAAENTEAFF
TRBJ2-1	NA	TRBV29-1	NA	TGCAGCGTTGAAGATCGAGGCGGGCAGTGGAGCTCCTACAATGAGCAGTTCTTC	CSVEDRGGQWSSYNEQFF
TRBJ2-3	NA	TRBV27	TRBD2	TGTGCCAGCAGTTTCGAAACCCCGCTAGCGGACACTAGCACAGATACGCAGTATTTT	CASSFETPLADTSTDTQYF
TRBJ2-1	few	TRBV20-1	NA	TGCAGTGCTCTCAATGGAAATGAGCAGTTCTTC	CSALNGNEQFF